Below, one TCR beta chain is given with its context. In its sample, this clonotype was seen a few times. The clone's antigen remains unknown. Per-base qualities were not stored, and no clone one base away is much larger. The sample belongs to a study of glioma-infiltrating T cells listed by TCRdb under 2016. With respect to the entire study: Glioma tissue, non-neoplastic brain tissue and matched peripheral blood mononuclear cells were used as sources from which TCR alpha- and beta-chain repertoires were sequenced. Each tissue-infiltrating repertoire was compared with the same patient's peripheral blood repertoire to measure divergence between tissue and blood T-cell populations. Three low-grade glioma patients, roughly eight primary glioblastoma patients, and three non-glioma patients who contributed non-neoplastic brain tissue made up the paired cohort. Study-wide findings and limitations: VJ-independent divergence between tissue and blood was lower than expected in non-neoplastic patients but higher than expected in all gliomas, particularly low-grade gliomas. The group comparisons were based on small numbers of patients: three non-neoplastic, three low-grade glioma and roughly eight glioblastoma patients. Only a very small number of CDR3 sequences turned up in both tissue and blood, a result put down to high CDR3 diversity combined with limited sampling.

V sheds 0 bases and J sheds 6 bases, leaving 15 bases between their ends. The CDR3, from cysteine to phenylalanine, totals 16 residues. Just CDR3 DNA is preserved here, 48 bases in frame from base 1. As encoded in the germline V gene (reference sequence), CDR1 is LNHNV while CDR2 is YYDKDF. The iRepertoire nested amplicon-rescue multiplex PCR (arm-PCR) platform was used to amplify TCR alpha and beta CDR3 regions from RNA. The input for one-step reverse transcription and amplification was roughly 100-400 ng of tissue mRNA or PBMC total RNA. Following bead purification, Illumina adapters were added through a secondary multiplex PCR, and the libraries were then gel-purified between 200 and 400 bp. Libraries carried internal 6-nucleotide barcodes used for demultiplexing. The libraries were sequenced on an Illumina MiSeq using 2x220 or 2x250 nucleotide paired-end reads. The original pipeline was this. FLASH 1.2.11 was used to merge paired reads, and BWA-MEM then aligned the reads to the GRCh37 human genome before TRA and TRB reads were extracted. An IMGT-derived reference of cassette sequences and CDR3 motifs, with pseudogenes included, was used for V and J assignment. Three-frame translation of reads was performed, and productive CDR3s were defined as those with a C...FGXG motif and no stop codons. Clonotypes were defined as unique combinations of V-J cassette pair and CDR3 amino acid sequence. Reads were filtered by Hamming distance, thresholded by each sample's sequence error rate in mapped regions. The raw public reads went through TCRdb reprocessing: fastp at Q25, MiXCR clone calling, in-frame beta chains kept. Merged by CDR3 protein, the rows form single entries marked with the most common genes and DNA. The V and J calls shown here were made by TCRdb, not taken from the authors' results. The sample yields under 150,000 distinct CDR3 sequences; around a quarter were counted once. Under 35% of the sample goes to the ten largest clones.

This TCR came from a human donor with low-grade glioma or glioblastoma, undergoing nonglioma brain surgery, or in good health (not recorded which). This receptor chain uses TRBV15 and TRBJ1-5; the D gene assignment is ambiguous. Input material: glioma tissue, nonneoplastic brain tissue, or PBMCs (not recorded which). The nucleotides are TGTGCCACCAGCAGAGATCATGTAGGGCATGGTCAGCCCCAGCATTTT. The resulting protein is CATSRDHVGHGQPQHF.